This paragraph reports one TCR beta chain. CDR3 length equals 18 residues. The ends were cut back, 0 bases at V and 6 bases at J, with 26 bases in the middle. From germline, CDR1 is GTSNPN and CDR2 SVGIG (reference sequence). These data are taken from a study of blood T cell repertoires in COVID-19. In the original analysis: Amplification of reference gene primers provided the estimated nucleated cell counts. Clones were sequenced by immunoSEQ multiplex PCR, and TCRdb holds only the in-frame ones, with some missing. The V and J calls and clone size come from that table; D and trimming were worked out from the DNA. This table holds roughly 230,000 clones, about 86% found once.

Sequencing was carried out using peripheral blood. The chain employs TRBV30 and TRBJ1-2; tentative D call: TRBD1 (5 bases). The TCR was taken from a man aged 40-49 years with active or convalescent COVID-19. CDR3 loop: CAWSVLLLSGVGENGYTF. For the CDR3, the DNA is TGTGCCTGGAGTGTACTCCTCTTGAGCGGGGTAGGGGAGAATGGCTACACCTTC. Full variable domain (outside the CDR3, taken from reference TRBV30 and TRBJ1-2): SQTIHQWPATLVQPVGSPLSLECTVEGTSNPNLYWYRQAAGRGLQLLFYSVGIGQISSEVPQNLSASRPQDRQFILSSKKLLLSDSGFYLCAWSVLLLSGVGENGYTFGSGTRLTVV.